These 14 T cell receptor beta chains came from one sample sequenced in a study of cytomegalovirus exposure and HLA in healthy donors. PCR was performed using 60 Vbeta and 13 Jbeta primers. Method: immunoSEQ multiplex PCR; TCRdb's copy keeps in-frame clones and lacks some. In the table there are around 130,000 clones, roughly 85% of which are singletons. The material sequenced was PBMCs. The receptor set was obtained from a woman in her twenties or thirties in good health and CMV-seropositive.

The V call is TRBV6-4, the J call TRBJ1-2, with D possibly TRBD1 on 6 matching bases. The CDR3 has 12 amino acids. CDR1 is MRHNA and CDR2 is SNTAGT in the germline V gene. Trimming pared 6 bases from V and 6 bases from J, leaving 11 bases between. The CDR3 loop is CASRGTQNGYTF. CDR3 DNA: TGTGCCAGCAGGGGGACACAAAATGGCTACACCTTC.

The V and J genes are TRBV10-3 and TRBJ2-7; D is ambiguous. The germline CDR1 and CDR2 sequences are ENHRY and SYGVKD. Trimming stripped 10 bases from V and 3 bases from J, with 19 bases between. The CDR3 is 14 residues long. CDR3 loop: CATTPRSASYEQYF. CDR3 DNA sequence: TGTGCCACCACCCCCCGGAGTGCGAGCTACGAGCAGTACTTC.

The V call is TRBV5-5, the J call TRBJ1-1; no definite D call. The CDR3 has 12 amino acids. V dropped 7 bases and J dropped 5 bases, with 12 bases sitting between them. Germline lookup yields CDR1 SGHKS and CDR2 YYEKEE (reference sequence). The CDR3 nucleotides read TGTGCCAGCGGGTCTCGGGGAACTGAAGCTTTCTTT. The encoded protein is CASGSRGTEAFF.

The V gene is TRBV28, the J gene TRBJ2-7, with D tentatively TRBD1 (6 bases). The CDR3 runs to 15 residues. The germline V and J ends were trimmed by 3 bases and 0 bases, with 12 bases remaining between them. CDR1 is MDHEN, CDR2 SYDVKM, per germline. The CDR3 bases are TGTGCCAGCAGTTTTTGGGTGGACAGCTCCTACGAGCAGTACTTC. It is translated as CASSFWVDSSYEQYF.

The rearrangement links TRBV10-3 to TRBJ1-2, with 10 bases fitting TRBD1. Trimming cost V 6 bases and J 8 bases; bases outside gene matches: 6. CDR3 length equals 13 residues. Germline loops: CDR1 ENHRY, CDR2 SYGVKD. The CDR3 DNA reads TGTGCCATCAGCGACAGGGGGCGGCTAGGCTACACCTTC. Residues: CAISDRGRLGYTF.

To note about this clone: Other nucleotide sequences from this sample produce the same CDR3. The V and J genes are TRBV25-1 and TRBJ2-5; D is undetermined. The J call may not be correct, given that the DNA end is closer to TRBJ2-7. Germline values: CDR1 MGHDK, CDR2 SYGVNS. The CDR3 runs to 11 residues. CDR3 nucleotide sequence: TGTGCCAGCAGTGAGAGCTACGAGCAGTACTTC. Its protein is CASSESYEQYF.

The gene calls are TRBV29-1 and TRBJ2-7, with 12 bases aligning to TRBD2. V dropped 1 base and J dropped 3; count of bases not matched to a gene: 1. The germline V gene has CDR1 SQVTM and CDR2 ANQGSEA. CDR3 length equals 14 residues. The CDR3 here is CSVEGGLAGYEQYF. CDR3 nucleotide sequence: TGCAGCGTTGAAGGGGGACTAGCGGGCTACGAGCAGTACTTC.

This clone was seen a single time. J is TRBJ2-7 and V is TRBV6-5; a possible D gene is TRBD2 (5 bases). Germline V gives CDR1 MNHEY, CDR2 SVGAGI. The CDR3 is made up of 13 amino acids. Trimming took off 6 bases at V and 3 bases at J, with 12 bases between the two ends. DNA for the CDR3: TGTGCCAGCAGGCAGACGGGAAGCTACGAGCAGTACTTC. Translation gives CASRQTGSYEQYF.

This clone was recorded only once. V and J are TRBV10-3 and TRBJ2-1; 8 positions agree with TRBD2. Germline V gene lookup returns CDR1 ENHRY and CDR2 SYGVKD. This CDR3 contains 20 residues. The V segment lost 2 bases and the J segment 0 bases; nucleotides outside the gene matches: 15. This CDR3 reads CAISELAGLQLLSSYNEQFF. In nucleotides, the CDR3 is TGTGCCATCAGTGAGCTAGCGGGCCTCCAACTCCTTAGCTCCTACAATGAGCAGTTCTTC.

This rearrangement joins TRBV9 to TRBJ2-3, with D perhaps TRBD2 (5 bases). This CDR3 comprises 15 residues. V dropped 3 bases and J dropped 3 bases, with 14 bases sitting between them. Per germline, CDR1 SGDLS and CDR2 YYNGEE. CDR3 protein: CASSATSGGTDTQYF. The CDR3 DNA reads TGTGCCAGCAGCGCGACGTCCGGCGGGACAGATACGCAGTATTTT.

The chain recombines TRBV7-6 with TRBJ1-3; D remains unclear. In germline, CDR1 is SGHVS, CDR2 FNYEAQ. CDR3 size: 13 residues. The ends were cut back, 4 bases at V and 4 bases at J, with 8 bases in the middle. CDR3 sequence: CASSSLRGNTIYF. The CDR3 DNA reads TGTGCCAGCAGCTCCCTCAGGGGAAACACCATATATTTT.

The rearrangement joins TRBV19 to TRBJ1-1; the D is unclear. Germline V CDR1 and CDR2: LNHDA, SQIVND (reference sequence). The CDR3 is made up of 13 amino acids. The V end was cut by 3 bases, the J end by 4 bases, with 9 bases between. DNA of the CDR3: TGTGCCAGTAGTATCGGAGGCTTCACTGAAGCTTTCTTT. Amino acids: CASSIGGFTEAFF.

This chain's CDR3 is CASSYRTVNQPQHF. The CDR3 nucleotides are TGTGCCAGTTCTTATCGGACTGTCAATCAGCCCCAGCATTTT. The chain is built from TRBV19 and TRBJ1-5; D is uncertain. CDR1 is LNHDA and CDR2 is SQIVND in the germline V gene (reference sequence). V gave up 8 bases and J gave up 3 bases, with 14 bases separating them. This CDR3 is 14 amino acids long.

The chain couples TRBV19 to TRBJ1-6; a possible D gene is TRBD1 (5 bases). This CDR3 contains 17 residues. CDR1 is LNHDA and CDR2 is SQIVND in the germline V gene (reference sequence). V lost 3 bases to trimming and J lost 4 bases, with 16 bases between them. Here the CDR3 DNA reads TGTGCCAGTAGTATTCAGGGCCACGCCTTTTATAATTCACCCCTCCACTTT. It translates to CASSIQGHAFYNSPLHF.